This TCR beta chain appears in the sequencing data of a study of shared clonotypes between healthy human individuals (dated by TCRdb to 2020 to 2021). A note on the overall study: The cohort included three men and a couple of women between 18 and 49 years of age. For each donor, CD4 naive and CD4 memory were each run on three plates, CD8 naive on two plates, and CD8 memory on one plate. The study deeply sequenced blood TCR repertoires of five healthy adults to estimate repertoire size and the extent of clonotype sharing between individuals. To increase sequencing depth and limit assay-specific biases, TCR repertoire library preparation and sequencing were carried out by different laboratories using diverse techniques. Between about 0.8 and 9 billion PBMCs per donor were obtained by leukapheresis. Overall study outcomes, separate from this receptor: Pairwise subsampling led to the expectation that sequencing depth would affect the degree of clonotype sharing among donors. Clonotypes shared by all four sorted-subset donors showed higher generation probabilities than non-shared clonotypes. Even with the large sequencing depth, rarefaction of the sorted-subset datasets indicated that sequencing was incomplete. Because the study included a small number of donors, the genetic and exposure-history diversity represented was limited. Naive subsets generally had larger estimated clonotype richness than memory subsets did. Sampling was restricted to blood, and TCR repertoires in tissues likely differ from the TCR repertoires found in blood. Across several donors, around 5.4% of naive CD4, 3% to 4% of naive CD8, about 2% of memory CD4, and 0.4% to 0.45% of memory CD8 clonotypes were shared.

The germline V gene (reference sequence) gives CDR1 as SEHNR and CDR2 as FQNEAQ. V lost 1 base and J lost 5 bases, and the count of bases not matched to a germline gene is 3. The CDR3, cysteine through phenylalanine, is 15 amino acids long. The CDR3 DNA has 45 bases and is translated from base 1. The donors were healthy, HIV-negative adults with no recently reported acute infections or vaccinations. All donors were Caucasian adults living in Nashville, Tennessee, USA. Magnetic negative selection was used to enrich CD4+ T cells, after which naive cells were positively selected on CD45RA and the negative fraction became the memory subset. Blood was collected by leukapheresis, and PBMCs were isolated by Ficoll-Histopaque density gradient centrifugation and then cryopreserved in liquid nitrogen vapor phase. Analytical flow cytometry was used to check the purity and quantity of every magnetically sorted T cell population. Genomic DNA was isolated from every sorted fraction and measured by UV absorbance on a Nanodrop 2000c.

As concerns this clone: What antigen it recognizes has not been identified. Qualities for individual bases were not recorded, and no much larger clone is one base off.

Using the deep immunoSEQ assay, TCR CDR3 regions were amplified from genomic DNA by multiplex PCR. Genomic DNA extracted from each cell subset was distributed evenly over all wells of several immunoSEQ 96-well plates, and each plate served as one replicate. Each replicate PCR for sorted subsets received around 210 ng genomic DNA, equal to tens of thousands of T cell genomes. The purified libraries were quantified using a Qubit 3.0 fluorometer, sized with a Bioanalyzer 2100, and then quantified again using the KAPA Library Quantification kit. Every immunoSEQ 96-well plate was sequenced on a separate single-read 150-cycle Illumina NextSeq 550 flow cell. The source study handled its data this way. Because the immunoSEQ output included only junctional sequences and no quality scores, the filtering could not be the same as the filtering used for full-length reads. Sequences were annotated with PyIR, a Python wrapper for IgBLAST v1.9, and V/J genes and CDR3 were assigned using IMGT germline references. Any read was removed if the V/J assignment was weak (E-value above 1e-6), the CDR3 was missing, or the read contained stop codons, out-of-frame junctions, or ambiguous translated residues. A V3J clonotype was defined by an identical inferred V gene, J gene, and CDR3 amino acid sequence. Percentage overlap between repertoires was calculated by dividing the number of shared unique clonotypes by the size of the smaller repertoire. RTK rarefaction, the Chao1 estimator, and Recon v2.1 estimates of unobserved clonotypes were used to assess repertoire richness. OLGA was used to compute generation probabilities for all TCRbeta clonotypes that the gDNA method yielded from a few donors. TCRdb re-hosts the immuneACCESS table, in-frame sequences only. Its copies lack some clones; in the studies checked, an unresolved V gene accounts for under half of them, and the cause for the rest is not known. Clonal size and the V and J genes are those of that table, whereas D and trimming came from the DNA. This sample is represented by around 700,000 clones; less than 80% of them were singletons. The ten largest clonotypes hold 1.5% to 2% of the sample.

Rearrangement joined TRBV7-9 to TRBJ2-3, and TRBD2 aligns with 10 junction nucleotides. The receptor was derived from a woman younger than 45 in good health. The sample consisted of memory CD4+ T cells sorted from blood. The cell subset or site label corresponds to: CD45RA-negative fraction. Read as DNA, the sequence is TGTGCCAGCAGCTTAGTCTTAGCGGGAGGAGATACGCAGTATTTT. Its protein product is CASSLVLAGGDTQYF.